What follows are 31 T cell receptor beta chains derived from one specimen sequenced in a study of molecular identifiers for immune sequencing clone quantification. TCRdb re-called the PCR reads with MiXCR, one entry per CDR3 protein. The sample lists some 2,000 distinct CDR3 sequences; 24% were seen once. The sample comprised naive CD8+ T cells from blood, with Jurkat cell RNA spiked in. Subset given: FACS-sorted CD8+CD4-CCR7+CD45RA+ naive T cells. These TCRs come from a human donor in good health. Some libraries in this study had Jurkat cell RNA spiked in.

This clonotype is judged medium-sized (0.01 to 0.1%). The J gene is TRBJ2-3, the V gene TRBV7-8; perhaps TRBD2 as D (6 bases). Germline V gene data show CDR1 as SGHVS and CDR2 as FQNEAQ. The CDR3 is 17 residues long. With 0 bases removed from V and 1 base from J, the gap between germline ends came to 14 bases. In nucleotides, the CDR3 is TGTGCCAGCAGCTTAGCCGGAGCGGGCTTGGGCACAGATACGCAGTATTTT. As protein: CASSLAGAGLGTDTQYF.

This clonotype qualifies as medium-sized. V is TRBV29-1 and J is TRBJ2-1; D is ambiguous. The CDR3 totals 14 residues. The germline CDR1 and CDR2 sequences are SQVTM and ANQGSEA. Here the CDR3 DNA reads TGCAGTTCTCTCCGGCAGGAGTACTACAATGAGCAGTTCTTC. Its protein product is CSSLRQEYYNEQFF.

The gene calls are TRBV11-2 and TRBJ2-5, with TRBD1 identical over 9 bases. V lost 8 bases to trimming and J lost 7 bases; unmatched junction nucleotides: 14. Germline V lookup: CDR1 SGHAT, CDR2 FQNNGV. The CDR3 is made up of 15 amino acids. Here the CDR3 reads CASVTYRGRIRTQYF. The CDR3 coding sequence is TGTGCCAGCGTCACTTACAGGGGGCGAATAAGGACCCAGTACTTC. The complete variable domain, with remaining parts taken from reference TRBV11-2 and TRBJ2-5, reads EAGVAQSPRYKIIEKRQSVAFWCNPISGHATLYWYQQILGQGPKLLIQFQNNGVVDDSQLPKDRFSAERLKGVDSTLKIQPAKLEDSAVYLCASVTYRGRIRTQYFGPGTRLLVL.

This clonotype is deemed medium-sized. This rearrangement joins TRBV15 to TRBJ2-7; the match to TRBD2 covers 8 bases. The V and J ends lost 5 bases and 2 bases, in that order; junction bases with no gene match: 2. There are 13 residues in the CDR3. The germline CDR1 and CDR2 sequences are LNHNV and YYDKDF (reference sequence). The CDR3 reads CATSSGRAYEQYF. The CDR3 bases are TGTGCCACCAGCTCCGGGAGGGCCTACGAGCAGTACTTC.

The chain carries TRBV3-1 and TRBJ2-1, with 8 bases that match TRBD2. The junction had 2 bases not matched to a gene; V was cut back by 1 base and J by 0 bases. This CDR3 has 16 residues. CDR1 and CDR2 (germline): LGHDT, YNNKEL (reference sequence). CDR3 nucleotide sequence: TGTGCCAGCAGCCAAGTAGCGGGAACCTCCTACAATGAGCAGTTCTTC. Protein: CASSQVAGTSYNEQFF.

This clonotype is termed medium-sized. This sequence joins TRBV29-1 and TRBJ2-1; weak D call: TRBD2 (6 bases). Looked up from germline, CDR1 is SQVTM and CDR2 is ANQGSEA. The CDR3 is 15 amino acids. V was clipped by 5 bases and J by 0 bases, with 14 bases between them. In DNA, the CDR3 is TGCAGCGTTTGGGGGGTCCGGGACTCCTACAATGAGCAGTTCTTC. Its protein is CSVWGVRDSYNEQFF.

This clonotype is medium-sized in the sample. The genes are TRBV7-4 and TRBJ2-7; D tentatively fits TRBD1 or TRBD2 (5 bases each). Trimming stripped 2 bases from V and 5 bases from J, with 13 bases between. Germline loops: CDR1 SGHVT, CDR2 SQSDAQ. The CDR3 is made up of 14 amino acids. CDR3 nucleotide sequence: TGTGCCAGCAGCTTACAACCCGGGACCCACGAGCAGTACTTC. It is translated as CASSLQPGTHEQYF.

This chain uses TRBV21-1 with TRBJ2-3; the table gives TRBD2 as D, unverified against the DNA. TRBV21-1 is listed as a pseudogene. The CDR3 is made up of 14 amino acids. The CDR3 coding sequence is TGTGCCAGCACCGGGACTAGCGGCACAGATACGCAGTATTTT. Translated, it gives CASTGTSGTDTQYF.

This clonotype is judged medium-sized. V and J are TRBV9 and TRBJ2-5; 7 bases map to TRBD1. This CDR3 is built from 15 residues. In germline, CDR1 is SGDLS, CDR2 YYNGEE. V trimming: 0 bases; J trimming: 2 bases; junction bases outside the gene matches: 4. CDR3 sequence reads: CASSVDGGQQETQYF. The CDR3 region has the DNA TGTGCCAGCAGCGTAGATGGGGGACAGCAAGAGACCCAGTACTTC.

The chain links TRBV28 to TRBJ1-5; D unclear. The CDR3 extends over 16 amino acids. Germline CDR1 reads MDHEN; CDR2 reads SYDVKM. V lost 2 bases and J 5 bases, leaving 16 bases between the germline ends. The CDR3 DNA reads TGTGCCAGCAGTTTAATTGCGACACGTGAAGATCAGCCCCAGCATTTT. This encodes CASSLIATREDQPQHF.

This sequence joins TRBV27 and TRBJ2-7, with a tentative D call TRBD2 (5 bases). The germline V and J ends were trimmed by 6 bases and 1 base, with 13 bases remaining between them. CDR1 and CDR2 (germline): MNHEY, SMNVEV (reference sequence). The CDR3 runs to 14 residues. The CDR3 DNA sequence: TGTGCCAGCAGCGCCGGGATAGGGTCCTACGAGCAGTACTTC. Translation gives CASSAGIGSYEQYF.

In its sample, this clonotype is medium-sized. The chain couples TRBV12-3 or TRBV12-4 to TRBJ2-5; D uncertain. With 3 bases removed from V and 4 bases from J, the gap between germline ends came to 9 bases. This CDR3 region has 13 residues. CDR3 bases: TGTGCCAGCAGTTTTGCGCTTGGAGAGACCCAGTACTTC. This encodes CASSFALGETQYF.

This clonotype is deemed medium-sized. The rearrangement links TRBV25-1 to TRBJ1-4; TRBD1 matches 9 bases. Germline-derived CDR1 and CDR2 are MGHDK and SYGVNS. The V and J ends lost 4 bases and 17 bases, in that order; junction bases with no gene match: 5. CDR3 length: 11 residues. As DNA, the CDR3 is TGTGCCAGCAGTGCCCGGGACAGGGTCTTTTTT. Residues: CASSARDRVFF.

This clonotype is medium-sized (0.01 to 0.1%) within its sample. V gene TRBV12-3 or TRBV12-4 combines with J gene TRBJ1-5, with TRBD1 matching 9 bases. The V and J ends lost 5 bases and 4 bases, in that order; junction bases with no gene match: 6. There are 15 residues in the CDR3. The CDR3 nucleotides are TGTGCCAGCAGTCCCCCCGGGACAGGGAATCAGCCCCAGCATTTT. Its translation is CASSPPGTGNQPQHF.

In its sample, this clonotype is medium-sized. The CDR3 sequence: CASAIGRGSEQYF. The CDR3 bases are TGTGCCAGCGCCATAGGCAGGGGCAGCGAGCAGTACTTC. The genes are TRBV13 and TRBJ2-7; weak D call: TRBD1 (6 bases). The CDR3 has 13 amino acids. Per germline, CDR1 PRHDT and CDR2 FYEKMQ (reference sequence). Between the trimmed V and J ends, which lost 8 bases and 6 bases, there was a span of 17 bases.

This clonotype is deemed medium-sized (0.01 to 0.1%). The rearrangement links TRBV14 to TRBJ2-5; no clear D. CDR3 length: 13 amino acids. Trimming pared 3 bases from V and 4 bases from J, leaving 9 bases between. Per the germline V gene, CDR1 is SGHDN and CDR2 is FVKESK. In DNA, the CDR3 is TGTGCCAGCAGCCAGTGGATGGGAGAGACCCAGTACTTC. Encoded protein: CASSQWMGETQYF.

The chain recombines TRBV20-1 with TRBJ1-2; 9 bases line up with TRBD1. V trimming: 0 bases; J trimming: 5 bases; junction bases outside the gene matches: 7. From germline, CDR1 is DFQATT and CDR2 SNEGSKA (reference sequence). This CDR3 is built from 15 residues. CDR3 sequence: CSAREEDRGLYGYTF. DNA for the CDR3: TGCAGTGCTAGAGAGGAGGACAGGGGACTGTATGGCTACACCTTC.

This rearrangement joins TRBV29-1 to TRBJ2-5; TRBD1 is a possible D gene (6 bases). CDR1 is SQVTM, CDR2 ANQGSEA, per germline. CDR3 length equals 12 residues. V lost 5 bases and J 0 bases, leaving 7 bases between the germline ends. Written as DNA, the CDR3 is TGCAGCGTTAGGGACAACCAAGAGACCCAGTACTTC. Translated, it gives CSVRDNQETQYF.

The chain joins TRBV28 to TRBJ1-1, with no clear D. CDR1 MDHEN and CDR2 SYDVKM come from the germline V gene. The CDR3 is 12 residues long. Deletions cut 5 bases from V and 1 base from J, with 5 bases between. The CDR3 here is CASSPANTEAFF. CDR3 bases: TGTGCCAGCAGTCCAGCGAACACTGAAGCTTTCTTT.

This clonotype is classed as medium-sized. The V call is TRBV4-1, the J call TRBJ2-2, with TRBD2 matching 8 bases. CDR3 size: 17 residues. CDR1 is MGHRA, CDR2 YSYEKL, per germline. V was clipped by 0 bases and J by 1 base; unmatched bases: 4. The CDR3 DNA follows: TGCGCCAGCAGCCAAGATGCCCTAGCGGGGAACACCGGGGAGCTGTTTTTT. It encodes CASSQDALAGNTGELFF.

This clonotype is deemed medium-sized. DNA of the CDR3: TGCGCCAGCAGCCGCAACAGGGCTCCCAAAAACATTCAGTACTTC. Translation gives CASSRNRAPKNIQYF. The chain couples TRBV4-3 to TRBJ2-4; D is perhaps TRBD1 (6 bases). Between the trimmed V and J ends, which lost 4 bases and 2 bases, there was a span of 12 bases. From germline, CDR1 is LGHNA and CDR2 YSLEER. The length of the CDR3 is 15 residues.

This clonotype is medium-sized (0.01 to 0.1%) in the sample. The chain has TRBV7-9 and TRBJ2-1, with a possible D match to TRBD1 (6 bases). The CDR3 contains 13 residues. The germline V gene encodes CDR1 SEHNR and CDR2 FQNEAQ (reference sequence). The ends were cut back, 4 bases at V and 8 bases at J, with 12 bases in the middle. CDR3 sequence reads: CASSYNRDHEQFF. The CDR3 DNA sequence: TGTGCCAGCAGCTATAACAGGGACCATGAGCAGTTCTTC.

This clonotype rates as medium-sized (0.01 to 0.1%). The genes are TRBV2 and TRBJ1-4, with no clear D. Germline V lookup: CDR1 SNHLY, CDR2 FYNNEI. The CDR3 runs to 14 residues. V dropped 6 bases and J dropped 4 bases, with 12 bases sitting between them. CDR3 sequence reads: CASRSREGNEKLFF. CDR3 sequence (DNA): TGTGCCAGCAGGTCCCGGGAGGGTAATGAAAAACTGTTTTTT.

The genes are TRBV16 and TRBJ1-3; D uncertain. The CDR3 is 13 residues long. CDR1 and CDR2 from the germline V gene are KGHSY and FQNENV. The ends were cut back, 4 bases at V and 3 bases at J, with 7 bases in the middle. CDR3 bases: TGTGCCAGCAGCCCTGGCCTTGGAAACACCATATATTTT. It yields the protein CASSPGLGNTIYF. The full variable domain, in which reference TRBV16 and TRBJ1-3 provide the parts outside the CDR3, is GEEVAQTPKHLVRGEGQKAKLYCAPIKGHSYVFWYQQVLKNEFKFLISFQNENVFDETGMPKERFSAKCLPNSPCSLEIQATKLEDSAVYFCASSPGLGNTIYFGEGSWLTVV.

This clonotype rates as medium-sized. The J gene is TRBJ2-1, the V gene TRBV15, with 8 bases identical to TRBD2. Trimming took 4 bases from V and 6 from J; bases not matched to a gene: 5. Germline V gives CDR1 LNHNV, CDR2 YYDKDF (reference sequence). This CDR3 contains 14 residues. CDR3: CATSKGLARNEQFF. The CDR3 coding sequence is TGTGCCACCAGCAAAGGACTAGCCCGCAATGAGCAGTTCTTC.

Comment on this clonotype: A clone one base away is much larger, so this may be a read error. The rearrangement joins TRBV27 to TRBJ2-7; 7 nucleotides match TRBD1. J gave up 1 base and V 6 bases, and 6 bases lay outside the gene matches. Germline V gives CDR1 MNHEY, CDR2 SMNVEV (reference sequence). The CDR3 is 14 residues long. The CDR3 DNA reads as TGTGCCAGCAGCGCCGAGACAGGGTCCTACGAGCAGTACTTC. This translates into CASSAETGSYEQYF.

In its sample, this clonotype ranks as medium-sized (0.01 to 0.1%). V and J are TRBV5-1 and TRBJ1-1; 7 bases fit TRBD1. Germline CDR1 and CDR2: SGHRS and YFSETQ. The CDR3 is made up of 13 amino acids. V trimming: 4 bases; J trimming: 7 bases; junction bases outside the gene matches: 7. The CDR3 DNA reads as TGCGCCAGCAGCCCCACAGGGGCCAATGAAGCTTTCTTT. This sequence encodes CASSPTGANEAFF. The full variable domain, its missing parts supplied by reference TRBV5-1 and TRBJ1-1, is KAGVTQTPRYLIKTRGQQVTLSCSPISGHRSVSWYQQTPGQGLQFLFEYFSETQRNKGNFPGRFSGRQFSNSRSEMNVSTLELGDSALYLCASSPTGANEAFFGQGTRLTVV.

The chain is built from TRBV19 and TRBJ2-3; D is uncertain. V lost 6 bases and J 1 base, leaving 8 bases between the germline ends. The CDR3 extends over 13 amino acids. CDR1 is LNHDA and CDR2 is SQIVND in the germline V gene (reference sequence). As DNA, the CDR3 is TGTGCCAGTAGGACCCATCGCACAGATACGCAGTATTTT. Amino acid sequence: CASRTHRTDTQYF.

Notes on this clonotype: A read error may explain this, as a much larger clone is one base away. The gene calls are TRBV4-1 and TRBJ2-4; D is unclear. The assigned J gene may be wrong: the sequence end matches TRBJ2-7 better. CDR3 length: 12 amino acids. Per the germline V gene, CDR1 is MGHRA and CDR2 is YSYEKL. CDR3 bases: TGCGCCGGCAGCCAGACGAACACCGAGCAGTACTTC. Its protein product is CAGSQTNTEQYF.

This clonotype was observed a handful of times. The CDR3 loop reads CASSPYSNQPQHF. The CDR3 DNA is TGTGCCAGCAGTCCCTATAGCAATCAGCCCCAGCATTTT. The chain has TRBV28 and TRBJ1-5; D remains ambiguous. This CDR3 is built from 13 residues. Germline lookup yields CDR1 MDHEN and CDR2 SYDVKM. Trimming removed 5 bases at V and 0 bases at J, with 5 bases between.

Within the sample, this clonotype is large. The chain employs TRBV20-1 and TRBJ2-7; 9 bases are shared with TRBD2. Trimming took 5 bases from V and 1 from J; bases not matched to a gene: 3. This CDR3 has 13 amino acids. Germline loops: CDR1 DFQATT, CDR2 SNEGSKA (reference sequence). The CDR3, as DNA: TGCAGTGCTGGGACTAGCCTTTCCTACGAGCAGTACTTC. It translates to CSAGTSLSYEQYF.